This T cell receptor beta chain was documented in a study of blood T cell repertoires in COVID-19 (dated by TCRdb to 2020 to 2021). Broadly, across the study: Samples from collaborators originated in the United States, Italy and Spain and spanned both the acute and convalescent phases of COVID-19. The repertoires were released in a freely available public database meant as a resource for research on the immune response to SARS-CoV-2. Where HLA class I and class II types were available, the types were taken from metadata supplied by the sample provider, not from assay-based typing. The material from the prospective study consisted of cDNA or gDNA derived from T cells, B-cell-depleted T cells, or PBMCs. The samples were drawn from the first 160 participants of the ongoing ImmuneRACE study and from some 1,300 subjects provided by 6 global collaborators. The dataset comprised deeply sampled blood TCRbeta repertoires from subjects exposed to, actively infected with, or recovered from COVID-19. The sample metadata nearly always contained a de-identified subject ID, COVID-19 status, age in years and sex. What the study reported, not specific to this receptor: The amount of clinical and demographic metadata varied by source and participant and was provided uncurated.

The collaborating institutions used their own protocols to collect whole blood in K2EDTA tubes. For TCRbeta analysis, collaborator samples were shipped as frozen whole blood, as isolated PBMCs, or as DNA extracted from either sample type. TCRbeta CDR3 regions were amplified from genomic DNA using the immunoSEQ Assay, a bias-controlled multiplex PCR. The source study handled its data this way. Nucleated cell counts per sample were estimated from amplification of reference gene primers within the assay. To quantify the absolute abundance of each unique TCRbeta CDR3 rearrangement, sequence reads were collapsed and filtered. For each sample, productive Simpson clonality was calculated as the square root of Simpson's diversity index over productive rearrangements. Held by TCRdb, this immuneACCESS table contains in-frame sequences only and omits some clones. Under half of the omission traces to an unresolved V gene where checked; the cause of the rest is unknown. That table gives V, J and clone size, and the DNA gave D and trimming. This sample lists 130,000 to 150,000 clones; around nine tenths were detected once. 1.5% to 2% of the sample is taken by the ten largest.

Reading the germline V gene (reference sequence) gives CDR1 LNHNV and CDR2 YYDKDF. The cysteine opens and the phenylalanine closes a CDR3 of 13 amino acids. Left in the record is the CDR3 DNA by itself, 39 bases read in frame from the first base. V was cut back by 0 bases and J by 4 bases, leaving a gap of 5 bases between them. As to this clone: No antigen is known for it. There are no base qualities to consult, and no much larger clone falls within one base.

This clonotype was obtained from a human donor in a cohort sampled during active COVID-19. The V and J segments used are TRBV15 and TRBJ2-3, with no confidently assigned D gene. What was sequenced was peripheral blood. The CDR3: CATSRDLPDTQYF. The bases are TGTGCCACCAGCAGAGATCTTCCAGATACGCAGTATTTT.